The 6 T cell receptor beta chains below were found in one sample sequenced in a study of blood T cell repertoires in COVID-19. Clones were read by immunoSEQ multiplex PCR, and TCRdb kept only the in-frame ones, dropping some. The sample lists about 67,000 clones; roughly nine tenths were seen once. Sequencing was carried out using peripheral blood. Receptors originate from a man aged 50 or older with active COVID-19.

This rearrangement joins TRBV5-1 to TRBJ2-1, with 13 positions matching TRBD2. V lost 3 bases, J lost 7 bases, and 7 bases stayed unmatched. Germline CDR1 reads SGHRS; CDR2 reads YFSETQ. The CDR3 consists of 16 residues. CDR3 sequence reads: CASSSRLAGGMNEQFF. The CDR3 nucleotides are TGCGCCAGCAGCTCCCGACTAGCGGGAGGTATGAATGAGCAGTTCTTC.

CDR3 region: CASKTPKTYEQYF. In DNA form, the CDR3 reads TGTGCCAGCAAGACACCTAAGACCTACGAGCAGTACTTC. This rearrangement joins TRBV6-5 to TRBJ2-7; D remains ambiguous. This CDR3 spans 13 amino acids. Germline values: CDR1 MNHEY, CDR2 SVGAGI. V was clipped by 7 bases and J by 2 bases, with 12 bases between them.

The chain carries TRBV7-2 and TRBJ2-2; 10 bases line up with TRBD1. The CDR3 is 17 amino acids. V dropped 2 bases and J dropped 2; count of bases not matched to a gene: 5. Germline CDR1 is SGHTA and CDR2 is FQGNSA. CDR3 sequence (DNA): TGTGCCAGCAGCTTAAGGGGACAGGGGCTAAACACCGGGGAGCTGTTTTTT. This gives the protein CASSLRGQGLNTGELFF.

The chain uses TRBV6-5 and TRBJ2-1, with a possible D match to TRBD2 (6 bases). CDR3 length: 15 residues. V lost 7 bases to trimming and J lost 3 bases, with 16 bases between them. Per the germline V gene, CDR1 is MNHEY and CDR2 is SVGAGI. The CDR3 DNA reads as TGTGCCAGCATAGCTCTGCAGGGAGGCTACAATGAGCAGTTCTTC. This codes for CASIALQGGYNEQFF.

The chain employs TRBV29-1 and TRBJ2-1; possibly TRBD2 for D (5 bases). The germline V and J ends were trimmed by 6 bases and 9 bases, with 12 bases remaining between them. Germline V CDR1 and CDR2: SQVTM, ANQGSEA. The CDR3 loop spans 11 amino acids. CDR3 coding DNA: TGCAGCGTAGGGCGCGGGCGTGAGCAGTTCTTC. It translates to CSVGRGREQFF.

This clone appeared a few times. The chain joins TRBV9 to TRBJ1-6, with a possible D match to TRBD1 (5 bases). V gave up 0 bases and J gave up 7 bases, with 11 bases separating them. This CDR3 comprises 15 residues. The germline gives CDR1 SGDLS, CDR2 YYNGEE. The CDR3 region is CASSVERDWNSPLHF. CDR3 sequence (DNA): TGTGCCAGCAGCGTAGAAAGGGACTGGAATTCACCCCTCCACTTT.